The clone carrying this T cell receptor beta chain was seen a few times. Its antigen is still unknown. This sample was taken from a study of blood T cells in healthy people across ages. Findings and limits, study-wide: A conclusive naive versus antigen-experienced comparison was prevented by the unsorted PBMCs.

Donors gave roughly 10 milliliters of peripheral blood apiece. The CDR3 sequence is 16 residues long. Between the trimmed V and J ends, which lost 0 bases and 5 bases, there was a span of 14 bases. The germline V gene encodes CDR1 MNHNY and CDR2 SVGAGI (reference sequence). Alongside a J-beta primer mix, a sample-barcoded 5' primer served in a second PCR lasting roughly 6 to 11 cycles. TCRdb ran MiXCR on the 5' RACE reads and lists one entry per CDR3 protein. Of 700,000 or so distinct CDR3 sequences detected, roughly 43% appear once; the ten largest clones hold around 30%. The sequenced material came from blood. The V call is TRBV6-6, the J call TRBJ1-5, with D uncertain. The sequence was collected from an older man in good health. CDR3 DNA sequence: TGTGCCAGCAGTTACTCGATATACAGTGTTGATCAGCCCCAGCATTTT. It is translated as CASSYSIYSVDQPQHF.